This TCR beta chain derives from a study of cytomegalovirus exposure and HLA in healthy donors. Findings and caveats of the study: Previous analysis showed most TCR beta V segments were productive about 90% or about 30% of the time.

V lost 3 bases to trimming and J lost 7 bases; unmatched junction nucleotides: 8. The CDR3 totals 15 residues. Germline V lookup: CDR1 SGHRS, CDR2 YFSETQ. The PCR had 60 Vbeta and 13 Jbeta primers. Sequencing was performed with immunoSEQ multiplex PCR; in TCRdb, only in-frame clones are kept and a portion is missing. The table lists under 120,000 clones, approximately 80% of them singletons. Worth noting for this clone: As yet, its antigen is unknown.

This receptor was taken from a female donor in good health and CMV-seropositive. Sequenced: PBMCs. The chain uses TRBV5-1 and TRBJ2-1; 9 positions match TRBD2. In DNA form, the CDR3 reads TGCGCCAGCAGCTCGAAGCGGGAGGTTCAGAATGAGCAGTTCTTC. As protein: CASSSKREVQNEQFF.